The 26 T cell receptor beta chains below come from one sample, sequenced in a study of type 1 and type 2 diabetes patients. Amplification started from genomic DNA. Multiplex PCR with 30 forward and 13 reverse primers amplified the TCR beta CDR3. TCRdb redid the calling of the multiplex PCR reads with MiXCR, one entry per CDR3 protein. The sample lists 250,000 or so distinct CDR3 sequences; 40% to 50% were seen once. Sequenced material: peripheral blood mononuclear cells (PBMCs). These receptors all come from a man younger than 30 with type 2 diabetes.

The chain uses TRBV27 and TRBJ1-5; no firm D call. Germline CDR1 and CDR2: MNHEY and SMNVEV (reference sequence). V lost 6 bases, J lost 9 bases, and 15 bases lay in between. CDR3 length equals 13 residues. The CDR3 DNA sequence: TGTGCCAGCAGGCAACATAGGACCTCGCCCCAGCATTTT. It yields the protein CASRQHRTSPQHF.

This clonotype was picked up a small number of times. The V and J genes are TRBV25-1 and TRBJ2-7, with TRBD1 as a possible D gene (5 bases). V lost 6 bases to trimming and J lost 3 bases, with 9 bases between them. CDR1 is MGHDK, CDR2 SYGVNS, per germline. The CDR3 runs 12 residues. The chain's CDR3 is CASRDIGYEQYF. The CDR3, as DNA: TGTGCCAGCAGGGACATTGGCTACGAGCAGTACTTC.

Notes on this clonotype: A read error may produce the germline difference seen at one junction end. CDR3 sequence: CASTKRGRTYKQYF. CDR3 DNA sequence: TGTGCCAGCACCAAACGAGGGAGGACCTACAAGCAGTACTTC. The V call is TRBV5-6, the J call TRBJ2-7, with TRBD2 as a possible D gene (6 bases). The CDR3 runs 14 residues. From germline, CDR1 is SGHDT and CDR2 YYEEEE.

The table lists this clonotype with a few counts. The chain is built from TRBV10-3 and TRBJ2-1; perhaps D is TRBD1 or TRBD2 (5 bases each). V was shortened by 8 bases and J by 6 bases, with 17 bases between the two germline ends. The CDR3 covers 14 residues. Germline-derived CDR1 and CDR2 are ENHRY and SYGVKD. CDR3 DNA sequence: TGTGCCATCTCACAGGAGGTGTCTCCCAATGAGCAGTTCTTC. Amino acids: CAISQEVSPNEQFF.

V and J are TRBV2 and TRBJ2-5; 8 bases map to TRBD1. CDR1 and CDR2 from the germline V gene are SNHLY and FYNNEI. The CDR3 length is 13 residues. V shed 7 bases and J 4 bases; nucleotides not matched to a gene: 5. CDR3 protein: CASKDRAGETQYF. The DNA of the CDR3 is TGTGCCAGCAAGGACAGGGCTGGAGAGACCCAGTACTTC.

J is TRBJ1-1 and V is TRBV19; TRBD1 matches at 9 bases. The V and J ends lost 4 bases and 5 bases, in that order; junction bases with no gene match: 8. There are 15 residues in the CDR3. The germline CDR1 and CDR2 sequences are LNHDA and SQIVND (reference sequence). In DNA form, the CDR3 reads TGTGCCAGTAGTACCAACAGGGGGCTATTTACTGAAGCTTTCTTT. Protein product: CASSTNRGLFTEAFF.

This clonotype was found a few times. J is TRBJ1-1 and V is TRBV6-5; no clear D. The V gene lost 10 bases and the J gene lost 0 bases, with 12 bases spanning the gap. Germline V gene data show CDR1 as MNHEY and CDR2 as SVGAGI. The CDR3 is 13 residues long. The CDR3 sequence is CATFDQMNTEAFF. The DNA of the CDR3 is TGTGCCACCTTTGATCAGATGAACACTGAAGCTTTCTTT.

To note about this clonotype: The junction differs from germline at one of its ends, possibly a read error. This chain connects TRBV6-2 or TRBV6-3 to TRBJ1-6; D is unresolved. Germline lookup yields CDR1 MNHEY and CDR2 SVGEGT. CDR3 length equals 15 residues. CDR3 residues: CASSLTPVALSPLHF. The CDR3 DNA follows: TGCGCCAGCAGTCTAACCCCGGTCGCTCTTTCACCCCTCCACTTT.

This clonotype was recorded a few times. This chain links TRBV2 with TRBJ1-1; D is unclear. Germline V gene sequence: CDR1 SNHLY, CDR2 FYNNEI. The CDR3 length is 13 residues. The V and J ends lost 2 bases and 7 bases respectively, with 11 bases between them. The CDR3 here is CASSELEGLEAFF. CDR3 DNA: TGTGCCAGCAGTGAATTGGAAGGGCTTGAAGCTTTCTTT.

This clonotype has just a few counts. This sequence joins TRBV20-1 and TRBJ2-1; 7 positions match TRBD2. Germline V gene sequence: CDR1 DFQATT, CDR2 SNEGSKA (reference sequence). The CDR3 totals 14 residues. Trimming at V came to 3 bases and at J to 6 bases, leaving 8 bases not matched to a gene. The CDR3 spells CSASKFASGNEQFF. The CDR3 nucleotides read TGCAGTGCTAGTAAATTTGCTAGCGGCAATGAGCAGTTCTTC.

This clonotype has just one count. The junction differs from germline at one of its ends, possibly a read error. For the CDR3, the DNA is TGTGCCAGCAGCCCCCGACGTCCTGGGGCCGACGTCCTGACTTTC. This translates into CASSPRRPGADVLTF. V and J are TRBV28 and TRBJ2-6, with D perhaps TRBD1 (5 bases). This CDR3 is 15 amino acids long. Per the germline V gene, CDR1 is MDHEN and CDR2 is SYDVKM.

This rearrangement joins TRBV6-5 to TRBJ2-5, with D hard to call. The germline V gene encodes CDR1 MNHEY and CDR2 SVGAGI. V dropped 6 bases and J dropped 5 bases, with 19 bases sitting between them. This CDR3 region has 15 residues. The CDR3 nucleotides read TGTGCCAGCAGCTTACCCCTCGGGTATCCGGAGACCCAGTACTTC. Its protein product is CASSLPLGYPETQYF.

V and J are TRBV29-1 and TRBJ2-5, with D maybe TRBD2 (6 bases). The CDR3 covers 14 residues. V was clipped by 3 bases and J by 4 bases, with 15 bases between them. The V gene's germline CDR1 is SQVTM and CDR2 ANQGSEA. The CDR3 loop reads CSVDIGLGGETQYF. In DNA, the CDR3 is TGCAGCGTTGACATCGGGTTGGGAGGAGAGACCCAGTACTTC.

The CDR3 spells CASSLVDTSTDTQYF. CDR3 bases: TGTGCCAGCAGCTTAGTGGACACAAGCACAGATACGCAGTATTTT. The chain employs TRBV7-3 and TRBJ2-3, with D perhaps TRBD1 (5 bases). Germline V gives CDR1 SGHTA, CDR2 FQGTGA. CDR3 length equals 15 residues. The V end lost 2 bases, the J end lost 0 bases, and 9 bases lay between the germline ends.

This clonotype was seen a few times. The CDR3 DNA is TGTGCCAGCAGCTTCTCGACAGGATATGGCTACACCTTC. This gives the protein CASSFSTGYGYTF. The gene calls are TRBV7-6 and TRBJ1-2; possible D gene TRBD1, 6 bases. Germline V gene sequence: CDR1 SGHVS, CDR2 FNYEAQ. The CDR3 is 13 residues long. Trimming pared 3 bases from V and 5 bases from J, leaving 10 bases between. Looking up the rest from reference TRBV7-6 and TRBJ1-2 gives the full variable domain: GAGVSQSPRYKVTKRGQDVALRCDPISGHVSLYWYRQALGQGPEFLTYFNYEAQQDKSGLPNDRFSAERPEGSISTLTIQRTEQRDSAMYRCASSFSTGYGYTFGSGTRLTVV.

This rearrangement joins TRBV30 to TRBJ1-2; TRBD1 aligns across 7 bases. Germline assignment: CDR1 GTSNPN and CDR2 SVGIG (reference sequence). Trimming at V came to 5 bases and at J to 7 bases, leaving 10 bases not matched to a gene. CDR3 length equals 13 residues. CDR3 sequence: CAWDNQGDRGYTF. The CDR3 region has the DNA TGTGCCTGGGATAACCAGGGGGACCGTGGCTACACCTTC.

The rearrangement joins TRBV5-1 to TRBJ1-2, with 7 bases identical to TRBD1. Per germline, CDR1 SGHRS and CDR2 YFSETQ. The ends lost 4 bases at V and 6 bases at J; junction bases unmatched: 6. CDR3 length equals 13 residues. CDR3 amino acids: CASSPTGLDGYTF. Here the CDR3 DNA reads TGCGCCAGCAGCCCGACAGGGTTGGATGGCTACACCTTC.

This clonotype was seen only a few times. The CDR3 DNA reads as TGTGCCAGCAGGGGGGACAGGATCATAACCGACTATGGCTACACCTTC. As protein: CASRGDRIITDYGYTF. V is TRBV7-9 and J is TRBJ1-2; TRBD1 aligns across 8 bases. The CDR3 spans 16 residues. The germline V gene has CDR1 SEHNR and CDR2 FQNEAQ (reference sequence). Trimming removed 6 bases from V and 3 bases from J; junction bases left unmatched: 12.

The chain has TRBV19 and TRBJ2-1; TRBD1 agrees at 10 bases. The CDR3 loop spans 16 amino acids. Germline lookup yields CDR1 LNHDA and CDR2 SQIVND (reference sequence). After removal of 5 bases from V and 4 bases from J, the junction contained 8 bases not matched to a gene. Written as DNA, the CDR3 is TGTGCCAGTAGTCAACAAGGACAGGGGGTTTACAATGAGCAGTTCTTC. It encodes CASSQQGQGVYNEQFF.

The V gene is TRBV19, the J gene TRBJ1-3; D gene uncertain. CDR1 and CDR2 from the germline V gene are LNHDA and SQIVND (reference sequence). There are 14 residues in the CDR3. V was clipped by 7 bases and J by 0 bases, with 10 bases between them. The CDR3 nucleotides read TGTGCCAGTATAAACACCTTCTCTGGAAACACCATATATTTT. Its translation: CASINTFSGNTIYF.

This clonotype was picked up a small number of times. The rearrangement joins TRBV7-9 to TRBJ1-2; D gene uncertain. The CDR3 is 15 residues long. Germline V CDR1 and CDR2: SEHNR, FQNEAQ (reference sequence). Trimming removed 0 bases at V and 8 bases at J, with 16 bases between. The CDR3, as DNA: TGTGCCAGCAGCTTAGCTACGGGAGGAGGGAAGGGCTACACCTTC. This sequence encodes CASSLATGGGKGYTF. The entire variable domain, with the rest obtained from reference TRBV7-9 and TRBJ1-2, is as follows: DTGVSQNPRHKITKRGQNVTFRCDPISEHNRLYWYRQTLGQGPEFLTYFQNEAQLEKSRLLSDRFSAERPKGSFSTLEIQRTEQGDSAMYLCASSLATGGGKGYTFGSGTRLTVV.

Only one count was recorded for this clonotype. The CDR3 region has the DNA TGCGCCAGCAGCAGGGACTATCACAATGAGCAGTTCTTC. It encodes CASSRDYHNEQFF. The chain recombines TRBV5-1 with TRBJ2-1, with 7 bases aligning to TRBD2. The V gene's germline CDR1 is SGHRS and CDR2 YFSETQ. CDR3 size: 13 residues. After removal of 4 bases from V and 5 bases from J, the junction contained 3 bases not matched to a gene.

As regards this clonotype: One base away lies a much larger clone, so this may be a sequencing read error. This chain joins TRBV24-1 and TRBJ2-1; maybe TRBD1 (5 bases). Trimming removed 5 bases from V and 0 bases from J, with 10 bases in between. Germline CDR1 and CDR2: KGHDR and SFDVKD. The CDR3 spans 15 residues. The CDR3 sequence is CATSGQRSSYNEQFF. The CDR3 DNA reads TGTGCCACCAGTGGACAGAGGAGCTCCTACAATGAGCAGTTCTTC.

CDR3 region: CASSEGLQGPNQPQHF. The CDR3 region has the DNA TGTGCCAGCAGTGAGGGATTACAGGGACCCAATCAGCCCCAGCATTTT. This rearrangement joins TRBV2 to TRBJ1-5; possible D gene TRBD1, 6 bases. The CDR3 is 16 amino acids. CDR1 is SNHLY and CDR2 is FYNNEI in the germline V gene. The V end was cut by 3 bases, the J end by 3 bases, with 15 bases between. Full variable domain (remainder filled in from reference TRBV2 and TRBJ1-5): EPEVTQTPSHQVTQMGQEVILRCVPISNHLYFYWYRQILGQKVEFLVSFYNNEISEKSEIFDDQFSVERPDGSNFTLKIRSTKLEDSAMYFCASSEGLQGPNQPQHFGDGTRLSIL.

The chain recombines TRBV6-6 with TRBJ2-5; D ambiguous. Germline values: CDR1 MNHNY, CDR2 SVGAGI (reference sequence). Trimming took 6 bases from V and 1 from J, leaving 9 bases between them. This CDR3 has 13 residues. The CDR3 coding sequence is TGTGCCAGCAGCACCGACACCCAAGAGACCCAGTACTTC. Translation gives CASSTDTQETQYF.

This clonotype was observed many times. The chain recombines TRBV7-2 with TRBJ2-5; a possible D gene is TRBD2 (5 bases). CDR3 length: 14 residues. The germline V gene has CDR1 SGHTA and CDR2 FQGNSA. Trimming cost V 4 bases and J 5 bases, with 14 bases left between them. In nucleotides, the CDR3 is TGTGCCAGCAGCTCCACATGGGAGTCCGAGACCCAGTACTTC. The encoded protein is CASSSTWESETQYF.